This T cell receptor (beta chain) emerged from a study of blood T cell repertoires in COVID-19. Study-level background: Samples of COVID-19 (acute and convalescent) were obtained from the United States, Italy and Spain. The cDNA or gDNA used as material had been derived from T cells, B-cell-depleted T cells, or PBMCs.

The CDR3 runs 14 residues. Trimming took 6 bases from V and 1 from J, leaving 12 bases between them. Germline loops: CDR1 MNHEY, CDR2 SVGAGI. Per the original data handling: Estimation of nucleated cell counts was performed using reference gene primer amplification. Libraries were prepared by immunoSEQ multiplex PCR; TCRdb keeps only in-frame clonotypes and omits some of them. V, J and clone size were drawn from that table, and D and trimming were deduced from the DNA. The table records some 200,000 clones, more than 70% of them present only once. Sequenced material: peripheral blood. This TCR came from a man aged 40-55 years with active or convalescent COVID-19. The chain joins TRBV6-5 to TRBJ1-2; a possible D gene is TRBD1 (5 bases). As DNA, the CDR3 is TGTGCCAGCAGCATGGGCAGGGATAACTATGGCTACACCTTC. Its translation is CASSMGRDNYGYTF.